This T cell receptor beta chain was profiled in a study of blood T cell repertoires in COVID-19. Background on the study: In each case, the material was cDNA or gDNA derived from T cells, B-cell-depleted T cells, or PBMCs.

Using immunoSEQ multiplex PCR, the repertoire was profiled, and TCRdb retains in-frame clones only, with some absent. Of about 73,000 clones listed, about 79% are singletons. The TCR was taken from a woman aged 60 to 75 with acute or convalescent COVID-19. Sequencing used peripheral blood.

The CDR3 region is CASSLAQGLRTDTQYF. CDR3 nucleotides: TGTGCCAGCAGCTTGGCCCAGGGGCTACGCACAGATACGCAGTATTTT. The chain combines TRBV5-8 with TRBJ2-3, with a weak D call TRBD1 (6 bases). This CDR3 is 16 amino acids long. With 0 bases removed from V and 1 base from J, the gap between germline ends came to 12 bases. CDR1 SGHTS and CDR2 YDEGEE come from the germline V gene.